This T cell receptor beta chain came from a study of cytomegalovirus exposure and HLA in healthy donors (dated by TCRdb to the late 2010s). Regarding the research as a whole: According to a later analysis, one platform produced both the 120 validation repertoires and the approximately 670 repertoires of the first cohort. To predict cytomegalovirus infection status, the study brought together high-throughput TCR immunosequencing, statistical association of individual TCRs with disease status, and machine learning. The aim of the study was to test whether cataloging public T cell receptors could identify signatures of past pathogen exposure. Besides the first cohort of under 700 subjects, a separate validation cohort made up of over a hundred different subjects was used. Overall results and qualifications from the work: The classifier was reported to diagnose cytomegalovirus status with high specificity and sensitivity in both the original cohort and the validation cohort. Across donors, most TCR sequences were observed very rarely, whereas some public TCRs were present in many individuals. The authors suggested that the approach could potentially be extended to other disease states and immunological phenotypes. A few of the identified cytomegalovirus-associated TCR beta chains were confirmed in vitro to be specific for cytomegalovirus antigens. A total of around 150 TCR beta chains were listed by the study as associated with cytomegalovirus. Of the cluster scores, about 94% were above 0 in a later analysis, which found that TCRs clustered in the first cohort also tended to co-occur in the approximately 130 validation repertoires. A later analysis had no HLA typing for the validation cohort, so co-occurrence there was scored across all 120 repertoires.

Comments on this clone: Its binding antigen is unknown. Per-nucleotide qualities are absent, and no much larger clonotype sits a single base away.

Libraries were constructed by the immunoSEQ multiplex PCR assay. Under the source paper's analysis protocol: A statistical classification framework was built to diagnose cytomegalovirus status from the catalog of TCR beta chain sequences. Entries here come from immuneACCESS through TCRdb and include only in-frame sequences with V and J called. Some clones fail to appear in such tables; in the studies checked, an unresolved V gene covers under half of the shortfall, and the cause of the remainder is unknown. The V and J calls and clone size are taken from that table; D and trimming were inferred from the DNA. This sample has approximately 58,000 clones in its table, and roughly 94% of those were observed once. Of the sample, around 2% is held by the ten largest clones. The donors were included in the validation cohort of approximately 120 subjects, a group kept apart from the approximately 650-subject first cohort.

The CDR3 numbers 14 residues from cysteine through phenylalanine. Only the CDR3 portion is preserved as DNA: 42 bases, with reading frame beginning at the first base. CDR1 and CDR2 were assigned from the germline V gene as MDHEN and SYDVKM. V is pared back by 2 bases and J by 4 bases, with 12 bases lying between the germline termini. The sequence links TRBV28 to TRBJ2-7; the D gene is perhaps TRBD1, from 6 matching bases. The sample taken for sequencing was PBMCs. The origin of this receptor is a man between 18 and 35 years old in good health and CMV-seronegative. The nucleotide sequence is TGTGCCAGCAGTTTAATATTACAGGGTTACGAGCAGTACTTC. Its protein is CASSLILQGYEQYF.